This record concerns one T cell receptor (beta chain) sequence. This record belongs to a study of OX40 agonist ivuxolimab in advanced cancers. The assay was immunoSEQ multiplex PCR, and TCRdb's table has in-frame clones only and misses some. The top ten hold around 0.3% of the sample, which has over 85,000 clones, about 92% seen once. The sample consisted of CD4+ or CD8+ T cells sorted from blood, taken in a trial of the OX40 agonist ivuxolimab. This receptor was taken from an adult with an advanced solid tumor such as melanoma, head and neck, liver or kidney cancer.

CDR3 sequence (DNA): TGTGCCACCAGCAGAACGAAAAAAGAGACCCAGTACTTC. It specifies CATSRTKKETQYF. V usage is TRBV15 and J usage is TRBJ2-5; the D is unclear. V was shortened by 2 bases and J by 3 bases, with 7 bases between the two germline ends. CDR1 LNHNV and CDR2 YYDKDF come from the germline V gene (reference sequence). This CDR3 region has 13 residues.